Below, 9 T cell receptor beta chains from the same sample are listed, as sequenced in a study of vaccination effects on CD4 cells after COVID-19. The protocol was immunoSEQ multiplex PCR, while the TCRdb copy is restricted to in-frame clones and leaves out a portion. This sample carries tens of thousands of clones, around three quarters of them seen once, and the ten largest clones take 1% to 1.5%. The antigens of these receptors remain unknown. Pools of viral peptides were used by the ViraFEST assay to expand antigen-specific CD4+ T cells ahead of sequencing. Following an approximately 9-day culture, CD4+ T cells were purified. Subjects were given two BNT162b2 or mRNA-1273 vaccine doses. Here the sequenced sample was CD4+ T cells from PBMCs cultured with HCoV-229E spike peptides, taken after COVID-19 vaccination. The origin of the receptors is a human donor who received a COVID-19 vaccine.

This chain uses TRBV2 with TRBJ1-1, with D uncertain. The CDR3 is made up of 14 amino acids. Trimming cost V 7 bases and J 3 bases, with 15 bases left between them. The germline V gene has CDR1 SNHLY and CDR2 FYNNEI. The CDR3 nucleotides read TGTGCCAGCAACAAGGAGGCGGGGTACACTGAAGCTTTCTTT. This translates into CASNKEAGYTEAFF. The full variable domain, rest sourced from reference TRBV2 and TRBJ1-1, is EPEVTQTPSHQVTQMGQEVILRCVPISNHLYFYWYRQILGQKVEFLVSFYNNEISEKSEIFDDQFSVERPDGSNFTLKIRSTKLEDSAMYFCASNKEAGYTEAFFGQGTRLTVV.

The J gene is TRBJ1-3, the V gene TRBV7-9; weak D call: TRBD1 (5 bases). This CDR3 contains 15 residues. From germline, CDR1 is SEHNR and CDR2 FQNEAQ (reference sequence). V was trimmed by 5 bases and J by 0 bases, leaving 11 bases between them. Here the CDR3 DNA reads TGTGCCAGCAGCGCGGGGGTTCCCTCTGGAAACACCATATATTTT. Protein sequence: CASSAGVPSGNTIYF.

The chain links TRBV5-1 to TRBJ1-6, with D unclear. The CDR3 is 14 amino acids. The ends were cut back, 3 bases at V and 0 bases at J, with 4 bases in the middle. Germline assignment: CDR1 SGHRS and CDR2 YFSETQ. CDR3 bases: TGCGCCAGCAGCTCAAGCTCCTATAATTCACCCCTCCACTTT. Translating it yields CASSSSSYNSPLHF.

This clone is labeled medium-sized. The V and J genes are TRBV7-2 and TRBJ1-6; unclear D gene. Germline CDR1 is SGHTA and CDR2 is FQGNSA. V was clipped by 4 bases and J by 9 bases, with 13 bases between them. This CDR3 contains 14 residues. Here the CDR3 DNA reads TGTGCCAGCAGCTATGACACGGACGGTTCACCCCTCCACTTT. This sequence encodes CASSYDTDGSPLHF.

The genes are TRBV2 and TRBJ2-7; 7 bases fit TRBD1. J lost 4 bases, V lost 5 bases, and 8 bases had no gene match. CDR1 and CDR2 from the germline V gene are SNHLY and FYNNEI. This CDR3 is 14 amino acids long. The CDR3 nucleotides are TGTGCCAGCAGTAGAGGACAGGCCCCTTACGAGCAGTACGTC. The encoded protein is CASSRGQAPYEQYV.

The gene calls are TRBV4-1 and TRBJ1-6, with D perhaps TRBD1 (5 bases). Trimming shortened V by 3 bases and J by 5 bases, and 14 bases separated the two germline ends. Germline CDR1 reads MGHRA; CDR2 reads YSYEKL. There are 16 residues in the CDR3. The CDR3 protein is CASSHTRGFNNSPLHF. Written as DNA, the CDR3 is TGCGCCAGCAGCCATACTAGGGGATTTAATAATTCACCCCTCCACTTT.

This chain joins TRBV19 and TRBJ1-5; 8 bases map to TRBD1. CDR1 and CDR2 from the germline V gene are LNHDA and SQIVND (reference sequence). The CDR3 covers 14 residues. V lost 8 bases, J lost 6 bases, and 9 bases stayed unmatched. The CDR3 is CASFKTGAGQPQHF. Written as DNA, the CDR3 is TGTGCCAGTTTTAAGACAGGGGCCGGTCAGCCCCAGCATTTT. The entire variable domain, with the rest obtained from reference TRBV19 and TRBJ1-5, is as follows: DGGITQSPKYLFRKEGQNVTLSCEQNLNHDAMYWYRQDPGQGLRLIYYSQIVNDFQKGDIAEGYSVSREKKESFPLTVTSAQKNPTAFYLCASFKTGAGQPQHFGDGTRLSIL.

The chain employs TRBV6-5 and TRBJ2-7; a possible D gene is TRBD1 (5 bases). The germline gives CDR1 MNHEY, CDR2 SVGAGI. This CDR3 has 15 amino acids. The V and J ends lost 6 bases and 3 bases respectively, with 18 bases between them. For the CDR3, the DNA is TGTGCCAGCAGACGCGGACAAGGGATTTACTACGAGCAGTACGTC. It is translated as CASRRGQGIYYEQYV.

The gene calls are TRBV12-3 or TRBV12-4 and TRBJ1-6; D is unclear. Trimming took off 2 bases at V and 8 bases at J, with 7 bases between the two ends. The CDR3 runs to 13 residues. The chain's CDR3 is CASSLSMHSPLHF. Written as DNA, the CDR3 is TGTGCCAGCAGTTTAAGTATGCATTCACCCCTCCACTTT.